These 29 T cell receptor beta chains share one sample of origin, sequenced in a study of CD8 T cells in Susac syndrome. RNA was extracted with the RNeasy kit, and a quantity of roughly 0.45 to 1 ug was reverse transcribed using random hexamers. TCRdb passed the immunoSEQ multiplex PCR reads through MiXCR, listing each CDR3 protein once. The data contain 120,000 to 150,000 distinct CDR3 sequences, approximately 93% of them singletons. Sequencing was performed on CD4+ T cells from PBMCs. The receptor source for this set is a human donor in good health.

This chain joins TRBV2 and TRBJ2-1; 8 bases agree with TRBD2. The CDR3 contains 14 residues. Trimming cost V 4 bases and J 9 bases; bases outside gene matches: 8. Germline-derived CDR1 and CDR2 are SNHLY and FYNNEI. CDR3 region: CASSGEAGVTEQFF. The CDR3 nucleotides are TGTGCCAGCAGTGGAGAAGCGGGAGTTACTGAGCAGTTCTTC.

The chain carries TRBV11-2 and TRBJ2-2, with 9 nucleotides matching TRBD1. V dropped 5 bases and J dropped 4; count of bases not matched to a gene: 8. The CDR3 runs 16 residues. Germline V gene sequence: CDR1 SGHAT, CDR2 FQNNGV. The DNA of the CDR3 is TGTGCCAGCAGCCGGGACAGGGTAGCCCTCACCGGGGAGCTGTTTTTT. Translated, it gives CASSRDRVALTGELFF.

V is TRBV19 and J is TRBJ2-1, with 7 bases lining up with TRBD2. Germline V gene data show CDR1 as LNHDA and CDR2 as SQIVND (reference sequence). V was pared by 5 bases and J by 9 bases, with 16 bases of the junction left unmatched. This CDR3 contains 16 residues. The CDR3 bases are TGTGCCAGTAGTCGCACTAGCGCCACCACGGAGGGTGAGCAGTTCTTC. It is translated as CASSRTSATTEGEQFF.

This CDR3 is CASSQDTTSGRQYF. The CDR3 region has the DNA TGTGCCAGCAGCCAAGATACGACTAGCGGGAGACAGTACTTC. The chain couples TRBV3-1 to TRBJ2-4, with 12 bases that match TRBD2. CDR1 and CDR2 from the germline V gene are LGHDT and YNNKEL (reference sequence). V was clipped by 0 bases and J by 13 bases; unmatched bases: 4. The CDR3 is made up of 14 amino acids.

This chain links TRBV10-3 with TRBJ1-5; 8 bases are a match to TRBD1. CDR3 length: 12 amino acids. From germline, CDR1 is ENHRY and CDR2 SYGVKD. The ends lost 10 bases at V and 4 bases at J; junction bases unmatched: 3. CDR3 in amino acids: CATGTGNQPQHF. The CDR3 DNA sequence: TGTGCCACTGGGACAGGAAATCAGCCCCAGCATTTT.

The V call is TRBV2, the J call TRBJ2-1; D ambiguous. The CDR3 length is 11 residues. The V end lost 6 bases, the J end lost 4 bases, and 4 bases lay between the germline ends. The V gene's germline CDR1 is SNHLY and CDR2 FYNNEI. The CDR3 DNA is TGTGCCAGCAGAGCGTACAATGAGCAGTTCTTC. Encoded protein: CASRAYNEQFF.

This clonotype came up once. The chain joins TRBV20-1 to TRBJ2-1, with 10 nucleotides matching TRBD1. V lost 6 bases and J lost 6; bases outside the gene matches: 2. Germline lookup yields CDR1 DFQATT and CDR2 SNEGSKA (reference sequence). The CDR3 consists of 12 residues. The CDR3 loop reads CSAGQGLNEQFF. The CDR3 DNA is TGCAGTGCGGGACAGGGGCTCAATGAGCAGTTCTTC.

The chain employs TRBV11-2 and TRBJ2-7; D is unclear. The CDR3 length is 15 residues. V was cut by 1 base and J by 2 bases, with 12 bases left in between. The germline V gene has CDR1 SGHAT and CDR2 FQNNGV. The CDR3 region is CASSLGFTGTYEQYF. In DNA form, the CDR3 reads TGTGCCAGCAGCTTAGGCTTTACCGGAACCTACGAGCAGTACTTC.

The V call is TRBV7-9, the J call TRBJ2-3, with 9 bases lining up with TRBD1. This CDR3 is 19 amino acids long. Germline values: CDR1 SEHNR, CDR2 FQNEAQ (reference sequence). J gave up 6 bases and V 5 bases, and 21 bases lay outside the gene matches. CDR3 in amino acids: CASSPYLARGTGRRDTQYF. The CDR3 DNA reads TGTGCCAGCAGCCCTTATCTGGCAAGGGGGACAGGGCGACGTGATACGCAGTATTTT.

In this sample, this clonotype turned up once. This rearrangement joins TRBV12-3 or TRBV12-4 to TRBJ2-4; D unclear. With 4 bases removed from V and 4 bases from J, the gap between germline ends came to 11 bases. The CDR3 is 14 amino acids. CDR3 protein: CASSYFGRKNIQYF. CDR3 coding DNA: TGTGCCAGCAGTTATTTCGGACGGAAAAACATTCAGTACTTC.

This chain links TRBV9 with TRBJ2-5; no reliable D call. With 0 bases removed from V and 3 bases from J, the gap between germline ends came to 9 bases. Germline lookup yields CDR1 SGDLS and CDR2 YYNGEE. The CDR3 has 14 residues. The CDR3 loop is CASSVGRGEETQYF. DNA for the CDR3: TGTGCCAGCAGCGTAGGGAGAGGTGAAGAGACCCAGTACTTC.

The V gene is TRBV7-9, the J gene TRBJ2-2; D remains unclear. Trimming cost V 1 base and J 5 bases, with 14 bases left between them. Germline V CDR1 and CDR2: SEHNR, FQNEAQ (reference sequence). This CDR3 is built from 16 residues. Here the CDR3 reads CASSLEVGMGTGELFF. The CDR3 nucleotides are TGTGCCAGCAGCTTAGAAGTCGGCATGGGGACCGGGGAGCTGTTTTTT.

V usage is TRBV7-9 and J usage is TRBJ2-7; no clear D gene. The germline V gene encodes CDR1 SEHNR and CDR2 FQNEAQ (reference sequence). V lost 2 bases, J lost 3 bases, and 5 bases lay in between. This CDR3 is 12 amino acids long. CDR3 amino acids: CASSLLGYEQYF. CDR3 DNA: TGTGCCAGCAGCTTATTAGGCTACGAGCAGTACTTC.

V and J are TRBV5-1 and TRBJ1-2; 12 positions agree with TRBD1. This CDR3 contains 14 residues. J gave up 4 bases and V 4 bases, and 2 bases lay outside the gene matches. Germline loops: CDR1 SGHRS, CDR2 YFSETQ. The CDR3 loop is CASSRDRGPYGYTF. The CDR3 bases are TGCGCCAGCAGCAGGGACAGGGGGCCCTATGGCTACACCTTC. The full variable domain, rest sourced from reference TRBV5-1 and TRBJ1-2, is KAGVTQTPRYLIKTRGQQVTLSCSPISGHRSVSWYQQTPGQGLQFLFEYFSETQRNKGNFPGRFSGRQFSNSRSEMNVSTLELGDSALYLCASSRDRGPYGYTFGSGTRLTVV.

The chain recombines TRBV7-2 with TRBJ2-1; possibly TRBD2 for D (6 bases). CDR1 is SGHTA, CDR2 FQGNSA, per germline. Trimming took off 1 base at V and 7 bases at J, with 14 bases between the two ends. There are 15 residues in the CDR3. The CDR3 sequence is CASSLVRLARNEQFF. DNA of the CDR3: TGTGCCAGCAGCTTAGTCAGGCTAGCGAGGAATGAGCAGTTCTTC.

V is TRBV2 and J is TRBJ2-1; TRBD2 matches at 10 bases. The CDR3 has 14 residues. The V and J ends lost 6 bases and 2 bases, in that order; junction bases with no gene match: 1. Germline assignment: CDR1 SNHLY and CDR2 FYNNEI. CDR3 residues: CASRLAGPYNEQFF. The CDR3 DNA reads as TGTGCCAGCAGACTAGCGGGACCCTACAATGAGCAGTTCTTC.

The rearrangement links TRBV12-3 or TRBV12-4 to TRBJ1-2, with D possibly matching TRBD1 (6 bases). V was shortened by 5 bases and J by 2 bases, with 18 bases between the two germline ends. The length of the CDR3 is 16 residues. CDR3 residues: CASSPQGWGLNYGYTF. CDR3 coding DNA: TGTGCCAGCAGTCCACAGGGCTGGGGCCTAAACTATGGCTACACCTTC.

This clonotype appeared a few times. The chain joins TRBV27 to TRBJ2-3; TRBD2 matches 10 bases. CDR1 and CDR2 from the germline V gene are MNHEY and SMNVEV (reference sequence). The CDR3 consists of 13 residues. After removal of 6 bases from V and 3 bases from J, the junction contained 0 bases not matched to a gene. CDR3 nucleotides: TGTGCCAGCAGGACTAGCGGGACAGATACGCAGTATTTT. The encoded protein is CASRTSGTDTQYF.

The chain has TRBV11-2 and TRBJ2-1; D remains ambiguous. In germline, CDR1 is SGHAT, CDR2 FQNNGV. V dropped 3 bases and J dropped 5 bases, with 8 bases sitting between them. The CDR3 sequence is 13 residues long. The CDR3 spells CASSFPPNNEQFF. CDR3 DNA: TGTGCCAGCAGCTTTCCCCCTAACAATGAGCAGTTCTTC. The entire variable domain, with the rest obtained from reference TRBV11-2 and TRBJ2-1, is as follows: EAGVAQSPRYKIIEKRQSVAFWCNPISGHATLYWYQQILGQGPKLLIQFQNNGVVDDSQLPKDRFSAERLKGVDSTLKIQPAKLEDSAVYLCASSFPPNNEQFFGPGTRLTVL.

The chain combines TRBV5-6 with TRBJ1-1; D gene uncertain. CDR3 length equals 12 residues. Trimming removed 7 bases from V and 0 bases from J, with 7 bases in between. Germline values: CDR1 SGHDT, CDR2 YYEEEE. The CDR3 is CASQRVNTEAFF. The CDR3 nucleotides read TGTGCCAGCCAACGGGTGAACACTGAAGCTTTCTTT.

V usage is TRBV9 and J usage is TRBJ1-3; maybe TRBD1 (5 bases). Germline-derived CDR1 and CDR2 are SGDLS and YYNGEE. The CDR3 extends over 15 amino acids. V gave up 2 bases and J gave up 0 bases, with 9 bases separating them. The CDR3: CASSVLGTSGNTIYF. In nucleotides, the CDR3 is TGTGCCAGCAGCGTGCTCGGGACCTCTGGAAACACCATATATTTT.

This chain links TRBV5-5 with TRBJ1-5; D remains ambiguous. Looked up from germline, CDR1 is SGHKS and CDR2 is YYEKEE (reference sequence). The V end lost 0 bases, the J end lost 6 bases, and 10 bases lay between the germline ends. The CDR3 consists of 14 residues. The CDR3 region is CASSLDVPPQPQHF. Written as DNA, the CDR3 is TGTGCCAGCAGCTTGGATGTTCCCCCTCAGCCCCAGCATTTT.

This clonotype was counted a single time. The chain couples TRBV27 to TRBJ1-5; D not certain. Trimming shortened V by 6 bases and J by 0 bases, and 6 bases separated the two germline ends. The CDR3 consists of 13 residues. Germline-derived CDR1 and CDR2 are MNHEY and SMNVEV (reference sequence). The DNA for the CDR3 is TGTGCCAGCAGACTCTATAGCAATCAGCCCCAGCATTTT. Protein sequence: CASRLYSNQPQHF.

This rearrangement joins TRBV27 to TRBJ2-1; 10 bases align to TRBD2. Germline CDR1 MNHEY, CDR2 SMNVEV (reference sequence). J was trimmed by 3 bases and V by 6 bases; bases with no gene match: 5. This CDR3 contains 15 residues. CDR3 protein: CASSPTSGNYNEQFF. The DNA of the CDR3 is TGTGCCAGCAGCCCTACTAGCGGGAACTACAATGAGCAGTTCTTC.

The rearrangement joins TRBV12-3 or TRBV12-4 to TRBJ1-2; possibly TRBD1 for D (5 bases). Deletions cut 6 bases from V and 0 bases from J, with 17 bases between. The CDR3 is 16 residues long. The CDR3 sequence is CASRVQAGISNYGYTF. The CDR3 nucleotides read TGTGCCAGCAGGGTACAGGCAGGAATATCTAACTATGGCTACACCTTC.

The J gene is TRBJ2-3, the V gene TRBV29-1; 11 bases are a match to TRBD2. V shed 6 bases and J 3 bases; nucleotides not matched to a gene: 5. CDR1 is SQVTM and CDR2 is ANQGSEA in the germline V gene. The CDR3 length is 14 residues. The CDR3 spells CSVETSGRTDTQYF. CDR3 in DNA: TGCAGCGTAGAAACTAGCGGGAGAACAGATACGCAGTATTTT.

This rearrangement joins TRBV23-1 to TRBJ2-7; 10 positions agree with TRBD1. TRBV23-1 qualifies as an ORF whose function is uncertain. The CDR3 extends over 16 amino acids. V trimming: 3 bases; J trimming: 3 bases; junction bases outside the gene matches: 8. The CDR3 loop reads CASSQIPGQGLYEQYF. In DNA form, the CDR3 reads TGCGCCAGCAGTCAGATTCCGGGACAGGGGCTCTACGAGCAGTACTTC.

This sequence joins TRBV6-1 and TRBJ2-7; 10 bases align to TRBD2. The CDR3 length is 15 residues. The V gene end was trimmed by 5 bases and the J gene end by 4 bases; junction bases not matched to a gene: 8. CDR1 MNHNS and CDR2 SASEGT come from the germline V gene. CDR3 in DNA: TGTGCCAGCAGTAGCCCTAGCGGGAGTTGGTACGAGCAGTACTTC. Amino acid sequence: CASSSPSGSWYEQYF.

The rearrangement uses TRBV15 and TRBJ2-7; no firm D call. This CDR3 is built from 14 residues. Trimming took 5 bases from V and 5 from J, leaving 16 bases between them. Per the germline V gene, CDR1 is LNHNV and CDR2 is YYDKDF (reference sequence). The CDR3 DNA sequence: TGTGCCACCAGCGTGGGCACCGAGGTCCACGAGCAGTACTTC. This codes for CATSVGTEVHEQYF.